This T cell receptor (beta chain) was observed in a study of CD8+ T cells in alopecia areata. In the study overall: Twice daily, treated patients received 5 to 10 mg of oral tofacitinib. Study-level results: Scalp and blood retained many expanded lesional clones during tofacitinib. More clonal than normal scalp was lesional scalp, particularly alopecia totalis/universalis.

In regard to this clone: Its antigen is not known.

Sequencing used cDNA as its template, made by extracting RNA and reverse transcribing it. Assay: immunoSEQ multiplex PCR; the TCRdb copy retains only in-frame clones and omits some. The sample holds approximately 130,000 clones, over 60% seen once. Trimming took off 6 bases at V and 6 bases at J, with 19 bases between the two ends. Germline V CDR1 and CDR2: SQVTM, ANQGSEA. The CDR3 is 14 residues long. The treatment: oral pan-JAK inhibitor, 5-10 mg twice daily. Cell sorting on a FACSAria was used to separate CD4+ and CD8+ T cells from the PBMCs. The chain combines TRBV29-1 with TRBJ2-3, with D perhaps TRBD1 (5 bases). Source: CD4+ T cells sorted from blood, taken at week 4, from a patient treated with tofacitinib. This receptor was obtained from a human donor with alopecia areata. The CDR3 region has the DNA TGCAGCGTCGCCACTCGCCAGGGTTTGGATACGCAGTATTTT. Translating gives CSVATRQGLDTQYF.